This TCR beta chain derives from a study of blood T cell repertoires in COVID-19. Study-wide background: Researchers got acute and convalescent COVID-19 samples from the United States, Italy and Spain. In each case, the material was cDNA or gDNA derived from T cells, B-cell-depleted T cells, or PBMCs.

Some clones are missing from TCRdb's copy, which holds only in-frame ones; the method was immunoSEQ multiplex PCR. Of about 200,000 clones detected, around 80% appear once; the ten largest clones hold less than 20%. The CDR3 runs to 13 residues. Germline-derived CDR1 and CDR2 are ENHRY and SYGVKD. V trimming: 6 bases; J trimming: 5 bases; junction bases outside the gene matches: 4. Sequencing input: PBMCs or T cells enriched from blood (not recorded which). V usage is TRBV10-3 and J usage is TRBJ1-5; TRBD1 matches at 7 bases. The receptor's source is a woman in her forties or fifties with acute COVID-19. The CDR3 nucleotides are TGTGCCATCAGGCAGGGGGTAGATCAGCCCCAGCATTTT. Translation: CAIRQGVDQPQHF.